The entry below gives a single T cell receptor (beta chain) sequence along with its context. Its antigen is unknown. CDR1 and CDR2 from the germline V gene are ENHRY and SYGVKD. CDR3 size: 13 residues. V lost 10 bases and J 5 bases, leaving 14 bases between the germline ends. The PCR contained 60 Vbeta and 13 Jbeta primers. The table came from immunoSEQ multiplex PCR; TCRdb's copy has only in-frame clones and leaves some out. Here the sample spans approximately 140,000 clones, around 73% being singletons. The sample originates from a study of cytomegalovirus exposure and HLA in healthy donors. Overall study: Earlier findings included about 120 million unique TCR beta sequences obtained from about 179 million T cells. General study findings and limits: Three CMV-associated chains proved CMV antigen-specific in vitro. HLA alleles were associated with roughly 15,000 TCR beta sequences in a later analysis at 0.05 false discovery rate.

The rearrangement joins TRBV10-3 to TRBJ1-4; D is perhaps TRBD1 (6 bases). The source of this sequence is a human donor in good health. Material: PBMCs. CDR3 nucleotide sequence: TGTGCCACGACCGGGACATCCAATGAAAAACTGTTTTTT. The encoded protein is CATTGTSNEKLFF.